Listed below are T cell receptor beta chains from one sample, sequenced in a study of T-cell memory formation after mild COVID-19. TCRdb re-called the 5' RACE reads with MiXCR, one entry per CDR3 protein. Found here are approximately 300,000 distinct CDR3 sequences, less than 9.5% of them singletons; the top ten hold about 22%. Sequencing used PBMCs or a T cell subset sorted from them (not recorded which). The receptors stem from a man younger than 30 who had mild COVID-19 (a few samples of this study predate the infection). Cell type and time point are not known. Each CDR3 is given with its conserved first and last residue. A D gene is named only where the DNA matches it firmly. Clone size is stated in some rows and not others, as once, few, many or a class when expanded.

d_gene: .
v_gene: TRBV12-3/TRBV12-4
abundance: .
j_gene: TRBJ2-5
CDR3nt: TGTGCCAGCAGTTCTTCTAGAGGTTTGGGTGCTCTGCAAGAGACCCAGTACTTC
CDR3aa: CASSSSRGLGALQETQYF

d_gene: TRBD1
v_gene: TRBV11-2
abundance: few
j_gene: TRBJ2-7
CDR3nt: TGTGCCAGCAGCCTTACGACCGGGACAGGGTTTGGCGAGCAGTACTTC
CDR3aa: CASSLTTGTGFGEQYF

d_gene: .
v_gene: TRBV7-8
abundance: few
j_gene: TRBJ1-2
CDR3nt: TGTGCCAGCAGCTTAGCCGCGGGGCCGGCGGGGGGCTACACCTTC
CDR3aa: CASSLAAGPAGGYTF

d_gene: TRBD1
v_gene: TRBV6-1
abundance: .
j_gene: TRBJ2-7
CDR3nt: TGTGCCAGCAGCAACAGGGGTGGATCCTACGAGCAGTACTTC
CDR3aa: CASSNRGGSYEQYF

d_gene: .
v_gene: TRBV7-9
abundance: few
j_gene: TRBJ2-1
CDR3nt: TGTGCCAGCAGCTTACACAGGAACTACAATGAGCAGTTCTTC
CDR3aa: CASSLHRNYNEQFF

d_gene: TRBD1
v_gene: TRBV4-2
abundance: .
j_gene: TRBJ1-6
CDR3nt: TGTGCCAGCAGCCAAGGGCCTACAGGGGGAACTTCACCCCTCCACTTT
CDR3aa: CASSQGPTGGTSPLHF

d_gene: .
v_gene: TRBV29-1
abundance: .
j_gene: TRBJ1-1
CDR3nt: TGCAGCGTGGGACTGATGAACACTGAAGCTTTCTTT
CDR3aa: CSVGLMNTEAFF

d_gene: TRBD1
v_gene: TRBV12-3/TRBV12-4
abundance: many
j_gene: TRBJ1-5
CDR3nt: TGTGCCAGCAGTGCACAGGGGAATCAGCCCCAGCATTTT
CDR3aa: CASSAQGNQPQHF

d_gene: .
v_gene: TRBV4-3
abundance: few
j_gene: TRBJ2-5
CDR3nt: TGCGCCAGCAGCCAAGAGAATTGGGAGACCCAGTACTTC
CDR3aa: CASSQENWETQYF

d_gene: .
v_gene: TRBV7-2
abundance: many
j_gene: TRBJ2-2
CDR3nt: TGTGCCAGCAGCTTTTCCCGGGAGCTGTTTTTT
CDR3aa: CASSFSRELFF